This entry lists 18 T cell receptor beta chains sequenced from one sample in a study of T cell responses to AZD1222 COVID-19 vaccine. Using immunoSEQ multiplex PCR, the repertoire was profiled, and TCRdb retains in-frame clones only, with some absent. The sample includes 180,000 or so clones, approximately 89% of them seen just once. The specimen comprised peripheral blood, sampled 28 days after the second AZD1222 dose. These receptors were taken from an adult who received the AZD1222 COVID-19 vaccine.

To note about this clone: The same CDR3 arises from other DNA sequences in this sample as well. This chain connects TRBV7-3 to TRBJ2-3, with TRBD2 matching 10 bases. This CDR3 is built from 14 residues. Germline CDR1 SGHTA, CDR2 FQGTGA. V was pared by 5 bases and J by 1 base, with 0 bases of the junction left unmatched. This CDR3 is CASSLAGGTDTQYF. The CDR3, as DNA: TGTGCCAGCAGCCTAGCGGGGGGCACAGATACGCAGTATTTT. The entire variable domain, with the rest obtained from reference TRBV7-3 and TRBJ2-3, is as follows: GAGVSQTPSNKVTEKGKYVELRCDPISGHTALYWYRQSLGQGPEFLIYFQGTGAADDSGLPNDRFFAVRPEGSVSTLKIQRTERGDSAVYLCASSLAGGTDTQYFGPGTRLTVL.

CDR3 sequence reads: CASSLKTGGQPQHF. CDR3 coding DNA: TGTGCCAGCAGCCTTAAAACAGGGGGACAGCCCCAGCATTTT. This chain connects TRBV3-1 (or the pseudogene TRBV3-2) to TRBJ1-5; TRBD1 aligns across 8 bases. The CDR3 extends over 14 amino acids. Per the germline V gene, CDR1 is LGHDT and CDR2 is YNNKEL (reference sequence). V dropped 4 bases and J dropped 7; count of bases not matched to a gene: 6.

This chain connects TRBV2 to TRBJ2-3; D gene ambiguous. CDR1 is SNHLY and CDR2 is FYNNEI in the germline V gene. This CDR3 contains 11 residues. V gave up 7 bases and J gave up 2 bases, with 4 bases separating them. CDR3 residues: CASTLTDTQYF. In nucleotides, the CDR3 is TGTGCCAGCACCCTCACAGATACGCAGTATTTT. The variable domain in full, with the rest retrieved from reference TRBV2 and TRBJ2-3, is EPEVTQTPSHQVTQMGQEVILRCVPISNHLYFYWYRQILGQKVEFLVSFYNNEISEKSEIFDDQFSVERPDGSNFTLKIRSTKLEDSAMYFCASTLTDTQYFGPGTRLTVL.

Notes on this clone: A read error may account for a junction end that differs from germline. The gene calls are TRBV2 and TRBJ1-2; TRBD1 matches at 8 bases. The CDR3 runs 14 residues. CDR1 is SNHLY, CDR2 FYNNEI, per germline. In DNA, the CDR3 is TGTGCCAGCAGGGGGACAGGACCTAACTATGGCTACACTTTC. It specifies CASRGTGPNYGYTF.

This chain links TRBV6-5 with TRBJ1-2; weak D call: TRBD1 (6 bases). CDR1 and CDR2 (germline): MNHEY, SVGAGI. Trimming removed 1 base from V and 6 bases from J, with 15 bases in between. The CDR3 is 15 amino acids. CDR3 sequence (DNA): TGTGCCAGCAGTTACTTGCAACAGGGTCCCCATGGCTACACCTTC. It specifies CASSYLQQGPHGYTF.

This sequence joins TRBV5-4 and TRBJ1-1; D remains ambiguous. Germline V gene data show CDR1 as SGHNT and CDR2 as YYREEE (reference sequence). This CDR3 spans 12 amino acids. Between the trimmed V and J ends, which lost 2 bases and 1 base, there was a span of 3 bases. Here the CDR3 DNA reads TGTGCCAGCAGCTTTGGGAACACTGAAGCTTTCTTT. It specifies CASSFGNTEAFF.

The chain carries TRBV30 and TRBJ2-3; D possibly corresponds to TRBD2 (5 bases). The CDR3 runs to 14 residues. V lost 1 base and J lost 1, with 9 bases in between. In germline, CDR1 is GTSNPN, CDR2 SVGIG (reference sequence). The CDR3 DNA follows: TGTGCCTGGAGTGAGGGAGAGGGCACAGATACGCAGTATTTT. It translates to CAWSEGEGTDTQYF.

The chain carries TRBV15 and TRBJ1-6; D uncertain. There are 14 residues in the CDR3. The germline V gene has CDR1 LNHNV and CDR2 YYDKDF (reference sequence). V lost 1 base, J lost 5 bases, and 6 bases lay in between. In DNA, the CDR3 is TGTGCCACCAGCAGAGGATTAAATAATTCACCCCTCCACTTT. It is translated as CATSRGLNNSPLHF.

The CDR3 protein is CASSIAEGVSYEQYF. The CDR3 coding sequence is TGTGCCAGTAGTATAGCCGAGGGGGTCTCCTACGAGCAGTACTTC. The rearrangement uses TRBV19 and TRBJ2-7, with D possibly TRBD1 on 6 matching bases. The CDR3 length is 15 residues. Germline V CDR1 and CDR2: LNHDA, SQIVND (reference sequence). Trimming removed 1 base from V and 0 bases from J, with 10 bases in between.

This chain connects TRBV9 to TRBJ1-4, with D perhaps matching TRBD1 (5 bases). The CDR3 sequence is 17 residues long. Germline V gene lookup returns CDR1 SGDLS and CDR2 YYNGEE. Trimming removed 4 bases at V and 3 bases at J, with 19 bases between. The DNA for the CDR3 is TGTGCCAGCAGCAGTAGTCGAGGGGCGCGTTCTAATGAAAAACTGTTTTTT. It specifies CASSSSRGARSNEKLFF.

This clone has just a few counts. The chain couples TRBV6-4 to TRBJ1-1; D is ambiguous. Trimming removed 4 bases from V and 0 bases from J, with 6 bases in between. The CDR3 totals 13 residues. Germline loops: CDR1 MRHNA, CDR2 SNTAGT. For the CDR3, the DNA is TGTGCCAGCAGTGCTAGTATGAACACTGAAGCTTTCTTT. As protein: CASSASMNTEAFF.

V usage is TRBV30 and J usage is TRBJ1-5, with no clear D. Germline-derived CDR1 and CDR2 are GTSNPN and SVGIG (reference sequence). Trimming took off 0 bases at V and 0 bases at J, with 6 bases between the two ends. This CDR3 has 14 amino acids. CDR3 residues: CAWSVSYSNQPQHF. DNA for the CDR3: TGTGCCTGGAGTGTATCATATAGCAATCAGCCCCAGCATTTT.

In this sample, this clone turned up a few times. The chain recombines TRBV9 with TRBJ2-7; D is undetermined. CDR1 is SGDLS, CDR2 YYNGEE, per germline. The CDR3 runs to 16 residues. V was pared by 0 bases and J by 5 bases, with 18 bases between. CDR3 region: CASSVVRMASSDEQYF. The CDR3 DNA reads as TGTGCCAGCAGCGTAGTCCGGATGGCGTCTTCCGACGAGCAGTACTTC.

J is TRBJ1-1 and V is TRBV4-3; TRBD1 matches at 8 bases. V lost 5 bases to trimming and J lost 4 bases; unmatched junction nucleotides: 9. This CDR3 region has 15 residues. From germline, CDR1 is LGHNA and CDR2 YSLEER. The CDR3 here is CASSGRQGLSTEAFF. The CDR3 DNA reads as TGCGCCAGCAGCGGGAGACAGGGGTTGAGCACTGAAGCTTTCTTT.

The chain joins TRBV3-1 (or the pseudogene TRBV3-2) to TRBJ2-5, with TRBD2 matching 9 bases. Germline V gene sequence: CDR1 LGHDT, CDR2 YNNKEL (reference sequence). V was clipped by 0 bases and J by 3 bases; unmatched bases: 8. This CDR3 is 17 amino acids long. CDR3 sequence (DNA): TGTGCCAGCAGCCAAGAGTGGACTAGCGTCGGGAAAGAGACCCAGTACTTC. Amino acids: CASSQEWTSVGKETQYF.

This sequence joins TRBV6-5 and TRBJ2-2; D uncertain. Trimming removed 2 bases at V and 9 bases at J, with 10 bases between. The CDR3 spans 13 residues. CDR1 MNHEY and CDR2 SVGAGI come from the germline V gene. For the CDR3, the DNA is TGTGCCAGCAGTTACACCGCTTACCGGGAGCTGTTTTTT. This translates into CASSYTAYRELFF.

This chain connects TRBV7-9 to TRBJ1-2, with a tentative D call TRBD1 (5 bases). The CDR3 sequence is 16 residues long. V was shortened by 1 base and J by 6 bases, with 18 bases between the two germline ends. Germline assignment: CDR1 SEHNR and CDR2 FQNEAQ (reference sequence). This CDR3 reads CASSLGGGRDLNGYTF. The DNA of the CDR3 is TGTGCCAGCAGCTTAGGGGGCGGCAGGGACTTGAATGGCTACACCTTC.

The V and J genes are TRBV9 and TRBJ2-5, with D possibly matching TRBD1 (6 bases). Trimming stripped 1 base from V and 1 base from J, with 8 bases between. In germline, CDR1 is SGDLS, CDR2 YYNGEE. The CDR3 is made up of 14 amino acids. CDR3 nucleotides: TGTGCCAGCAGCGTACAGGGGACCCAAGAGACCCAGTACTTC. This encodes CASSVQGTQETQYF.